The 6 T cell receptor beta chains in this list originate from one sample, sequenced in a study of cytomegalovirus exposure and HLA in healthy donors. The PCR used 60 Vbeta and 13 Jbeta primers. This table comes from immunoSEQ multiplex PCR, and its TCRdb copy is limited to in-frame clones, with some not included. The sample has 240,000 or so clones, 80% to 85% seen once. The sequenced sample was PBMCs. These receptors were taken from a woman aged 55-69 years in good health and CMV-seropositive.

The gene calls are TRBV4-2 and TRBJ2-7, with 7 bases matching TRBD1. Germline CDR1 is LGHNA and CDR2 is YNFKEQ. The CDR3 is 14 amino acids. J lost 5 bases, V lost 4 bases, and 8 bases had no gene match. The CDR3 region has the DNA TGTGCCAGCAGCCCCCGGACAGGAGTGGACGAGCAGTACTTC. Amino acid sequence: CASSPRTGVDEQYF.

This clone was seen only a few times. This rearrangement joins TRBV4-1 to TRBJ1-3; D is unclear. V dropped 0 bases and J dropped 4 bases, with 10 bases sitting between them. This CDR3 is built from 15 residues. Germline values: CDR1 MGHRA, CDR2 YSYEKL. The CDR3 DNA follows: TGCGCCAGCAGCCAAGATCCGGGTCGGGGAAACACCATATATTTT. Protein: CASSQDPGRGNTIYF.

The chain recombines TRBV6-6 with TRBJ1-1; no firm D call. V was pared by 3 bases and J by 4 bases, with 9 bases between. Germline V gives CDR1 MNHNY, CDR2 SVGAGI (reference sequence). This CDR3 contains 13 residues. The CDR3 region is CASSYTQVTEAFF. The CDR3, as DNA: TGTGCCAGCAGTTATACTCAGGTCACTGAAGCTTTCTTT.

This rearrangement joins TRBV7-6 to TRBJ2-6; D perhaps matches TRBD1 (5 bases). CDR3 size: 19 residues. Trimming cost V 5 bases and J 2 bases, with 22 bases left between them. Germline V gives CDR1 SGHVS, CDR2 FNYEAQ. The DNA for the CDR3 is TGTGCCAGCAGCGATACAGGACGCGTCGGCTCCGCTGGGGCCAACGTCCTGACTTTC. It yields the protein CASSDTGRVGSAGANVLTF.

The chain links TRBV4-1 to TRBJ2-3; a possible D gene is TRBD2 (6 bases). There are 15 residues in the CDR3. Germline values: CDR1 MGHRA, CDR2 YSYEKL. Between the trimmed V and J ends, which lost 4 bases and 5 bases, there was a span of 16 bases. The CDR3 coding sequence is TGCGCCAGCAGCCGAAGAGGGAGGTCAGAAGATACGCAGTATTTT. As protein: CASSRRGRSEDTQYF.

V is TRBV30 and J is TRBJ2-5; D gene uncertain. This CDR3 spans 12 amino acids. Germline V lookup: CDR1 GTSNPN, CDR2 SVGIG (reference sequence). Trimming stripped 5 bases from V and 4 bases from J, with 11 bases between. CDR3 residues: CAWARGLETQYF. As DNA, the CDR3 is TGTGCCTGGGCAAGAGGATTAGAGACCCAGTACTTC.